This TCR beta chain is drawn from a study of blood T cell repertoires in COVID-19. For the study at large: PBMCs, B-cell-depleted T cells, or T cells were the source of the cDNA or gDNA that made up the material.

Categorization into cohorts depended on clinical history that participants reported. In the original workflow: Scientists estimated how many nucleated cells there were by amplifying reference gene primers. The assay was immunoSEQ multiplex PCR, and TCRdb's table has in-frame clones only and misses some. That table supplies the V and J calls and clone size; D and trimming were determined from the DNA. The sample shows approximately 260,000 clones, about 88% of them seen only once. Germline V lookup: CDR1 MNHEY, CDR2 SMNVEV (reference sequence). Trimming removed 3 bases at V and 6 bases at J, with 13 bases between. The CDR3 sequence is 14 residues long.

The sequenced sample consisted of PBMCs or T cells enriched from blood (not recorded which). The source of this sequence is a man aged 30 to 45 with acute COVID-19. The chain carries TRBV27 and TRBJ2-3; D remains unclear. The CDR3 DNA sequence: TGTGCCAGCAGTTTGTCGTACTCTAGGGATACGCAGTATTTT. Translating gives CASSLSYSRDTQYF.